Presented here are 24 T cell receptor beta chains from one specimen sequenced in a study of blood T cells in healthy people across ages. Combining a sample-barcoded 5' primer with a J-beta primer mix, a second PCR ran for about 6 to 12 cycles. TCRdb called the 5' RACE reads again in MiXCR, with one record for every CDR3 protein. The sample carries some 1.5 million distinct CDR3 sequences, 28% recorded once. Sequenced: blood. Receptors were obtained from a woman aged 30 to 39 in good health.

V usage is TRBV20-1 and J usage is TRBJ1-1, with unresolved D. Germline loops: CDR1 DFQATT, CDR2 SNEGSKA (reference sequence). This CDR3 region has 13 residues. The V end lost 6 bases, the J end lost 1 base, and 12 bases lay between the germline ends. The CDR3 bases are TGCAGTGCCATCGGCATCGCGAACACTGAAGCTTTCTTT. Translating gives CSAIGIANTEAFF.

In its sample, this clonotype was seen many times. CDR3 bases: TGCAGTGCCGACGGCGGTGCCAAAAACATTCAGTACTTC. This codes for CSADGGAKNIQYF. The chain recombines TRBV20-1 with TRBJ2-4, with unresolved D. The ends were cut back, 6 bases at V and 1 base at J, with 10 bases in the middle. The CDR3 loop spans 13 amino acids. Per the germline V gene, CDR1 is DFQATT and CDR2 is SNEGSKA (reference sequence).

CDR3 in amino acids: CASSVNSGGDTQYF. The CDR3 DNA follows: TGTGCCAGCAGCGTAAATAGCGGGGGGGATACGCAGTATTTT. This rearrangement joins TRBV9 to TRBJ2-3; 10 bases are shared with TRBD2. Germline CDR1 reads SGDLS; CDR2 reads YYNGEE. Trimming removed 1 base from V and 6 bases from J; junction bases left unmatched: 2. The CDR3 runs to 14 residues.

This chain connects TRBV4-3 to TRBJ1-5; D not certain. CDR3 length equals 18 residues. Trimming cost V 0 bases and J 0 bases, with 15 bases left between them. Germline V gene data show CDR1 as LGHNA and CDR2 as YSLEER. This chain's CDR3 is CASSQDGGRAGSNQPQHF. Here the CDR3 DNA reads TGCGCCAGCAGCCAAGATGGCGGACGCGCGGGTAGCAATCAGCCCCAGCATTTT.

V and J are TRBV12-3 or TRBV12-4 and TRBJ2-5, with no clear D. This CDR3 has 12 residues. The ends were cut back, 3 bases at V and 5 bases at J, with 7 bases in the middle. As DNA, the CDR3 is TGTGCCAGCAGTTTTGTCCACGAGACCCAGTACTTC. Protein sequence: CASSFVHETQYF.

This clonotype was seen repeatedly, ten times or more. This chain links TRBV12-3 or TRBV12-4 with TRBJ2-1, with D possibly matching TRBD1 (6 bases). Trimming cost V 5 bases and J 7 bases, with 18 bases left between them. The CDR3 has 15 amino acids. The CDR3 loop reads CASSTIGAGENEQFF. The DNA of the CDR3 is TGTGCCAGCAGTACCATCGGAGCAGGGGAAAATGAGCAGTTCTTC.

The rearrangement uses TRBV5-1 and TRBJ1-5, with D hard to call. Germline CDR1 SGHRS, CDR2 YFSETQ. Trimming took 4 bases from V and 5 from J, leaving 10 bases between them. The CDR3 is 13 residues long. As DNA, the CDR3 is TGCGCCAGCAGCCCGGACGGGGATCAGCCCCAGCATTTT. As protein: CASSPDGDQPQHF. Supplemented by reference TRBV5-1 and TRBJ1-5, the full variable domain reads KAGVTQTPRYLIKTRGQQVTLSCSPISGHRSVSWYQQTPGQGLQFLFEYFSETQRNKGNFPGRFSGRQFSNSRSEMNVSTLELGDSALYLCASSPDGDQPQHFGDGTRLSIL.

This clonotype was seen more than once but under ten times. V and J are TRBV5-5 and TRBJ2-2; 8 nucleotides align to TRBD1. In germline, CDR1 is SGHKS, CDR2 YYEKEE (reference sequence). This CDR3 spans 15 amino acids. V dropped 0 bases and J dropped 7; count of bases not matched to a gene: 5. In DNA form, the CDR3 reads TGTGCCAGCAGCTTGGGGACAGGGTTTGGCGGGGAGCTGTTTTTT. Protein sequence: CASSLGTGFGGELFF.

V usage is TRBV11-2 and J usage is TRBJ2-3, with D uncertain. V was cut by 5 bases and J by 1 base, with 22 bases left in between. The CDR3 spans 18 residues. Germline CDR1 SGHAT, CDR2 FQNNGV. CDR3 nucleotides: TGTGCCAGCAGCCCAACTCCCTGGTCCGTTACCGGCACAGATACGCAGTATTTT. This translates into CASSPTPWSVTGTDTQYF.

For this clonotype: Being one base from a much bigger clone, this may be a read error. The J gene is TRBJ2-1, the V gene TRBV7-2; D is undetermined. The CDR3 contains 13 residues. The germline CDR1 and CDR2 sequences are SGHTA and FQGNSA. CDR3 DNA sequence: TGTGGCAGCAGCAATGGGCCCGTGAATGAGCAGTTCTTC. It is translated as CGSSNGPVNEQFF.

This chain uses TRBV20-1 with TRBJ1-4; perhaps TRBD1 as D (5 bases). This CDR3 region has 15 residues. V lost 2 bases and J lost 2, with 12 bases in between. Germline V gene sequence: CDR1 DFQATT, CDR2 SNEGSKA (reference sequence). As DNA, the CDR3 is TGCAGTGCTAGACAAACAGGAACTACTAATGAAAAACTGTTTTTT. Its translation is CSARQTGTTNEKLFF.

This clonotype showed up just a few times. The rearrangement joins TRBV24-1 to TRBJ2-5, with D maybe TRBD2 (5 bases). This CDR3 comprises 13 residues. V was shortened by 5 bases and J by 3 bases, with 9 bases between the two germline ends. From germline, CDR1 is KGHDR and CDR2 SFDVKD. The CDR3 DNA reads as TGTGCCACCAGTGGGACTGAAAAAGAGACCCAGTACTTC. This translates into CATSGTEKETQYF.

This clonotype was counted ten times or more. The rearrangement uses TRBV20-1 and TRBJ2-7, with 14 bases that match TRBD2. Germline CDR1 and CDR2: DFQATT and SNEGSKA (reference sequence). The CDR3 loop spans 18 amino acids. The V segment lost 7 bases and the J segment 0 bases; nucleotides outside the gene matches: 14. CDR3 sequence (DNA): TGCAGTGTACGGTCGGGGACTAGCGGGAGCCTCAGCTCCTACGAGCAGTACTTC. Amino acid sequence: CSVRSGTSGSLSSYEQYF.

The genes are TRBV20-1 and TRBJ2-4; possible D gene TRBD1, 6 bases. The germline V gene has CDR1 DFQATT and CDR2 SNEGSKA (reference sequence). Trimming pared 2 bases from V and 2 bases from J, leaving 13 bases between. This CDR3 contains 15 residues. The CDR3 nucleotides are TGCAGTGCTAGATCCACAGGGATAACCAAAAACATTCAGTACTTC. This translates into CSARSTGITKNIQYF.

This chain uses TRBV20-1 with TRBJ2-5; D possibly corresponds to TRBD2 (5 bases). V shed 1 base and J shed 11 bases, with 14 bases lying between them. The CDR3 is 12 amino acids. Germline CDR1 DFQATT, CDR2 SNEGSKA (reference sequence). The CDR3 loop is CSARGGRNEQYF. In nucleotides, the CDR3 is TGCAGTGCTAGAGGCGGGCGCAATGAGCAGTACTTC.

This clonotype was counted only a few times. V gene TRBV20-1 combines with J gene TRBJ1-5; D might be TRBD1 (5 bases). Per germline, CDR1 DFQATT and CDR2 SNEGSKA (reference sequence). The length of the CDR3 is 10 residues. V was pared by 5 bases and J by 11 bases, with 10 bases between. CDR3: CSAQQDSQHF. The CDR3 region has the DNA TGCAGTGCTCAACAGGATTCCCAGCATTTT.

This chain connects TRBV11-2 to TRBJ2-1, with 7 bases aligning to TRBD2. The CDR3 runs to 13 residues. After removal of 3 bases from V and 6 bases from J, the junction contained 2 bases not matched to a gene. Germline V gene sequence: CDR1 SGHAT, CDR2 FQNNGV. The CDR3 DNA sequence: TGTGCCAGCAGCTTCGGGACTACCAATGAGCAGTTCTTC. Amino acid sequence: CASSFGTTNEQFF.

This clonotype was counted ten times or more. The rearrangement uses TRBV7-2 and TRBJ2-1; 12 nucleotides agree with TRBD2. Per germline, CDR1 SGHTA and CDR2 FQGNSA. The CDR3 runs to 17 residues. J lost 6 bases, V lost 5 bases, and 11 bases had no gene match. CDR3 region: CASSPLTWTSGANEQFF. CDR3 sequence (DNA): TGTGCCAGCAGCCCCTTAACCTGGACTAGCGGGGCCAATGAGCAGTTCTTC. The full variable domain, rest sourced from reference TRBV7-2 and TRBJ2-1, is GAGVSQSPSNKVTEKGKDVELRCDPISGHTALYWYRQSLGQGLEFLIYFQGNSAPDKSGLPSDRFSAERTGGSVSTLTIQRTQQEDSAVYLCASSPLTWTSGANEQFFGPGTRLTVL.

This clonotype has a count of ten or more. The genes are TRBV6-5 and TRBJ2-6; D uncertain. Germline V CDR1 and CDR2: MNHEY, SVGAGI. The CDR3 has 15 amino acids. Trimming stripped 0 bases from V and 3 bases from J, with 6 bases between. As DNA, the CDR3 is TGTGCCAGCAGTTACTCGATGGTTGGGGCCAACGTCCTGACTTTC. It specifies CASSYSMVGANVLTF.

This clonotype was counted only a few times. The gene calls are TRBV6-2 or TRBV6-3 and TRBJ1-2, with 7 positions matching TRBD1. V gave up 8 bases and J gave up 4 bases; unmatched junction bases: 4. The germline gives CDR1 MNHEY, CDR2 SVGEGT. The CDR3 loop spans 12 amino acids. CDR3 loop: CASWTGVYGYTF. The CDR3 DNA follows: TGTGCCAGCTGGACAGGCGTCTATGGCTACACCTTC.

In this sample, this clonotype turned up a few times. J is TRBJ2-7 and V is TRBV29-1; 7 bases agree with TRBD2. The CDR3 has 12 residues. J gave up 2 bases and V 6 bases, and 4 bases lay outside the gene matches. Germline loops: CDR1 SQVTM, CDR2 ANQGSEA. CDR3 protein: CSVGGEPYEQYF. The CDR3 nucleotides read TGCAGCGTGGGGGGGGAACCCTACGAGCAGTACTTC.

On this clonotype itself: Its ends do not fully match the called genes, so a read error is possible. This rearrangement joins TRBV7-3 to TRBJ2-1; TRBD2 is a possible D gene (5 bases). The CDR3 covers 13 residues. From germline, CDR1 is SGHTA and CDR2 FQGTGA. DNA of the CDR3: TGTGCCGGCAGCACCCGGACTGGAAATGAGCAGTTCTTC. Translating it yields CAGSTRTGNEQFF.

The chain uses TRBV7-2 and TRBJ2-7, with TRBD2 matching 8 bases. TRBJ2-5 explains the end of the DNA better; the J call may be wrong. The CDR3 totals 15 residues. From germline, CDR1 is SGHTA and CDR2 FQGNSA. The CDR3, as DNA: TGTGCCAGCAGCATTAGCGGGGCAACCAGGGAGACCCAGTACTTC. Translated: CASSISGATRETQYF.

This clonotype turned up a few times. This rearrangement joins TRBV5-1 to TRBJ2-1, with D perhaps matching TRBD1 (5 bases). V shed 1 base and J shed 6 bases, with 14 bases lying between them. The V gene's germline CDR1 is SGHRS and CDR2 YFSETQ. CDR3 length: 15 amino acids. In nucleotides, the CDR3 is TGCGCCAGCAGCTTGCGGACAAGTGTGGTCAATGAGCAGTTCTTC. Translating gives CASSLRTSVVNEQFF.